This entry lists 8 T cell receptor beta chains sequenced from one sample in a study of long-term antiretroviral therapy in people with HIV. Run at survey level, the immunoSEQ assay was version v3.0. The protocol was immunoSEQ multiplex PCR, while the TCRdb copy is restricted to in-frame clones and leaves out a portion. Of under 50,000 clones detected, more than 70% appear once; the ten largest clones hold about 6%. The source material was unsorted PBMCs, sampled 3.1 years after starting antiretroviral therapy. The receptors were sampled from a woman aged 50 to 65 with HIV.

This rearrangement joins TRBV7-3 to TRBJ1-1, with no clear D. Trimming stripped 3 bases from V and 1 base from J, with 12 bases between. Germline loops: CDR1 SGHTA, CDR2 FQGTGA. CDR3 length: 15 amino acids. CDR3 residues: CASSLDGAKNTEAFF. The CDR3 bases are TGTGCCAGCAGCTTGGACGGAGCGAAGAACACTGAAGCTTTCTTT.

The genes are TRBV2 and TRBJ1-2; no clear D. Germline V lookup: CDR1 SNHLY, CDR2 FYNNEI. V dropped 8 bases and J dropped 8 bases, with 18 bases sitting between them. This CDR3 region has 13 residues. The CDR3: CASSYGVTEGYTF. CDR3 sequence (DNA): TGTGCCAGCTCTTACGGGGTGACGGAGGGCTACACCTTC.

This chain links TRBV20-1 with TRBJ1-1; no clear D. The CDR3 is 11 residues long. Trimming removed 6 bases at V and 12 bases at J, with 17 bases between. Germline V gene data show CDR1 as DFQATT and CDR2 as SNEGSKA (reference sequence). CDR3 nucleotides: TGCAGTGCCGCAAAGGGAGAGGAAACTTTCTTT. Translated, it gives CSAAKGEETFF.

For the CDR3, the DNA is TGTGCCATCAGCACTATTTCTGGCGGGGAGCTGTTTTTT. Its protein product is CAISTISGGELFF. The V call is TRBV10-3, the J call TRBJ2-2; D remains unclear. V lost 6 bases and J lost 7, with 12 bases in between. CDR1 is ENHRY, CDR2 SYGVKD, per germline. This CDR3 spans 13 amino acids.

This clone was seen a single time. The chain recombines TRBV19 with TRBJ2-2, with a possible D match to TRBD1 (6 bases). The V gene lost 6 bases and the J gene lost 2 bases, with 13 bases spanning the gap. There are 15 residues in the CDR3. CDR1 and CDR2 (germline): LNHDA, SQIVND (reference sequence). DNA for the CDR3: TGTGCCAGTAGGCCCGGGACAAAAAACACCGGGGAGCTGTTTTTT. Translated: CASRPGTKNTGELFF.

Details on this clone: The junction does not match germline at one end; this may be a read error. V is TRBV18 and J is TRBJ1-4, with unresolved D. Germline loops: CDR1 KGHSH, CDR2 LQKENI. The CDR3 covers 13 residues. The CDR3 DNA sequence: TGTGCCAGCTCCCCACAGCTAGGTGAAAAACTGTTTTTT. Translation: CASSPQLGEKLFF.

The chain joins TRBV6-1 to TRBJ1-2; D is unclear. The CDR3 has 14 residues. Germline CDR1 reads MNHNS; CDR2 reads SASEGT. Between the trimmed V and J ends, which lost 2 bases and 0 bases, there was a span of 7 bases. CDR3 region: CASSETHTNYGYTF. The CDR3 coding sequence is TGTGCCAGCAGTGAAACACACACTAACTATGGCTACACCTTC.

V and J are TRBV6-5 and TRBJ1-4, with 8 bases matching TRBD1. Germline V gene lookup returns CDR1 MNHEY and CDR2 SVGAGI. Trimming took 3 bases from V and 9 from J; bases not matched to a gene: 12. The CDR3 covers 16 residues. CDR3 DNA sequence: TGTGCCAGCAGTTATGCCGGACAGGGAAAGCCTCAAAAACTGTTTTTT. Translation: CASSYAGQGKPQKLFF.